This T cell receptor (beta chain) originates from a study of cytomegalovirus exposure and HLA in healthy donors. Findings and limits, study-wide: The CMV antigen specificity of a few CMV-associated chains was confirmed through in vitro analysis.

About this clone itself: The antigen remains undetermined.

PCR used 60 Vbeta primers and 13 Jbeta primers. Clones were read by immunoSEQ multiplex PCR, and TCRdb kept only the in-frame ones, dropping some. The data contain about 150,000 clones, 65% to 85% of them singletons. Sequencing was performed on PBMCs. The sequence was obtained from a young man in good health and CMV-seronegative.

CDR3 loop: CASSLDRPATNEKLFF. CDR3 DNA sequence: TGCGCCAGCAGCTTGGACAGGCCCGCAACTAATGAAAAACTGTTTTTT. The chain joins TRBV5-1 to TRBJ1-4; D is possibly TRBD1 (5 bases). This CDR3 contains 16 residues. Germline assignment: CDR1 SGHRS and CDR2 YFSETQ. The V end lost 0 bases, the J end lost 0 bases, and 9 bases lay between the germline ends. Full variable domain (missing parts from reference TRBV5-1 and TRBJ1-4): KAGVTQTPRYLIKTRGQQVTLSCSPISGHRSVSWYQQTPGQGLQFLFEYFSETQRNKGNFPGRFSGRQFSNSRSEMNVSTLELGDSALYLCASSLDRPATNEKLFFGSGTQLSVL.